Following are 7 T cell receptor beta chains from one sample sequenced in a study of T cells in Graves' hyperthyroidism and ophthalmopathy (dated by TCRdb to 2018 to 2020). Library construction relied on multiplex PCR. Sequencer: Illumina HiSeq 2000. The TCR beta CDR3 regions were amplified from the RNA transcripts. A first-round RT-PCR of the TCR CDR3 used the HTBI primer set with the Qiagen OneStep RT-PCR kit. In TCRdb, the public reads were trimmed at Q25 with fastp and aligned with MiXCR, with productive beta chains retained. Each entry is one CDR3 protein sequence, shown with its most common DNA and genes. The sample data list about 210,000 distinct CDR3 sequences, and under 20% of these were observed just once. 50% of the sample lies in the top ten. Sequences were obtained from blood. These receptors were taken from a man aged 50-60 years with Graves' hyperthyroidism.

This clonotype was seen ten or more times. DNA of the CDR3: TGTGCCAGCAGTTTGAGCAACTACGAGCAGTACTTC. Residues: CASSLSNYEQYF. J is TRBJ2-7 and V is TRBV28, with D hard to call. The CDR3 covers 12 residues. The ends were cut back, 3 bases at V and 3 bases at J, with 6 bases in the middle. CDR1 and CDR2 (germline): MDHEN, SYDVKM.

The chain combines TRBV4-1 with TRBJ2-1, with TRBD2 matching over 9 bases. Unmatched junction bases numbered 6, after V lost 2 bases and J lost 7 bases. Per the germline V gene, CDR1 is MGHRA and CDR2 is YSYEKL. The CDR3 is made up of 15 amino acids. Here the CDR3 DNA reads TGCGCCAGCAGCCAAAATGCGGGAGGGCTAAATGAGCAGTTCTTC. Translated: CASSQNAGGLNEQFF.

This clonotype was counted many times. The rearrangement joins TRBV24-1 to TRBJ2-1; 9 bases line up with TRBD2. The V gene end was trimmed by 3 bases and the J gene end by 6 bases; junction bases not matched to a gene: 8. The length of the CDR3 is 16 residues. The germline V gene has CDR1 KGHDR and CDR2 SFDVKD. This CDR3 reads CATSDPRGGIGNEQFF. CDR3 sequence (DNA): TGTGCCACCAGTGATCCGCGGGGGGGAATCGGCAATGAGCAGTTCTTC.

This clonotype was recorded at least ten times. The V and J genes are TRBV11-2 and TRBJ1-1, with D perhaps matching TRBD1 (6 bases). The length of the CDR3 is 15 residues. Trimming cost V 1 base and J 4 bases, with 13 bases left between them. Germline CDR1 is SGHAT and CDR2 is FQNNGV. This chain's CDR3 is CASSLGPTGGTEAFF. DNA for the CDR3: TGTGCCAGCAGCTTAGGCCCGACAGGCGGCACTGAAGCTTTCTTT. Variable domain in full (rest from reference TRBV11-2 and TRBJ1-1): EAGVAQSPRYKIIEKRQSVAFWCNPISGHATLYWYQQILGQGPKLLIQFQNNGVVDDSQLPKDRFSAERLKGVDSTLKIQPAKLEDSAVYLCASSLGPTGGTEAFFGQGTRLTVV.

This sequence joins TRBV4-1 and TRBJ1-5; D not certain. V lost 4 bases and J lost 0, with 10 bases in between. CDR3 size: 15 residues. Germline V CDR1 and CDR2: MGHRA, YSYEKL. DNA for the CDR3: TGCGCCAGCAGCCCGGCCCAAAATAGCAATCAGCCCCAGCATTTT. It codes for CASSPAQNSNQPQHF.

This clonotype was counted ten times or more. The chain couples TRBV30 to TRBJ2-3, with 7 bases lining up with TRBD1. The CDR3 runs 14 residues. Per the germline V gene, CDR1 is GTSNPN and CDR2 is SVGIG (reference sequence). The V gene end was trimmed by 1 base and the J gene end by 1 base; junction bases not matched to a gene: 2. CDR3 amino acids: CAWSEGQRTDTQYF. In DNA, the CDR3 is TGTGCCTGGAGTGAGGGACAGCGCACAGATACGCAGTATTTT.

The chain has TRBV11-2 and TRBJ2-7; the D gene is possibly TRBD2 (6 bases). CDR3 length: 16 amino acids. Germline V gene sequence: CDR1 SGHAT, CDR2 FQNNGV. Trimming cost V 5 bases and J 3 bases, with 20 bases left between them. Here the CDR3 DNA reads TGTGCCAGCAGCCTCCTGGGAGGCAGCCTTTACTACGAGCAGTACTTC. This codes for CASSLLGGSLYYEQYF.